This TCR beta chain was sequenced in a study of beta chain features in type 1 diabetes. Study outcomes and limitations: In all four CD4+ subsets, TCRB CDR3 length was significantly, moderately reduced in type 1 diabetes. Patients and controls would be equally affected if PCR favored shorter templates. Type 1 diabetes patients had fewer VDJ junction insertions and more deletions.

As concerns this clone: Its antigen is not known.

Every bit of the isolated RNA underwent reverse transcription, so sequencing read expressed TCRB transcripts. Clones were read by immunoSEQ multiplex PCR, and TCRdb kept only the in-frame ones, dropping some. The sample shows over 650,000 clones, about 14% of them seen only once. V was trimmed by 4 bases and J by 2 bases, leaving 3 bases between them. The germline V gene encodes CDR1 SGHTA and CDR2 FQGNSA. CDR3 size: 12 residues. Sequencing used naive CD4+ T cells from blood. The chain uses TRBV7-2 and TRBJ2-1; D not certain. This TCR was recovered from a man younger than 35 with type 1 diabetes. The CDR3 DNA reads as TGTGCCAGCAGCTCGACCTACAATGAGCAGTTCTTC. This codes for CASSSTYNEQFF.